These 8 T cell receptor beta chains were all obtained from the same sample, sequenced in a study of OX40 agonist ivuxolimab in advanced cancers. The receptor library was made with the immunoSEQ multiplex PCR assay. TCRdb took over this immuneACCESS table, retaining in-frame rearrangements with V and J assigned. Such tables are incomplete; in checked studies, under half of the missing clones stem from an unresolved V gene, and the remainder is unexplained. The sample includes around 80,000 clones, with 89% observed a single time. The ten largest clones take up about 0.2% of the sample. The sample in question was CD4+ or CD8+ T cells sorted from blood, obtained in a trial of the OX40 agonist ivuxolimab. The receptors come from an adult with an advanced solid tumor such as melanoma, head and neck, liver or kidney cancer.

The chain has TRBV2 and TRBJ2-1; TRBD2 matches 11 bases. The length of the CDR3 is 17 residues. The V and J ends lost 9 bases and 10 bases, in that order; junction bases with no gene match: 20. The germline gives CDR1 SNHLY, CDR2 FYNNEI. The CDR3 region is CASSVASGGINSLEQFF. DNA of the CDR3: TGTGCCAGTTCTGTGGCTAGCGGGGGGATTAATAGTTTGGAGCAGTTCTTC. The whole variable domain, remainder taken from reference TRBV2 and TRBJ2-1, is EPEVTQTPSHQVTQMGQEVILRCVPISNHLYFYWYRQILGQKVEFLVSFYNNEISEKSEIFDDQFSVERPDGSNFTLKIRSTKLEDSAMYFCASSVASGGINSLEQFFGPGTRLTVL.

The chain carries TRBV5-4 and TRBJ2-1; D is unclear. Germline loops: CDR1 SGHNT, CDR2 YYREEE (reference sequence). V was shortened by 3 bases and J by 3 bases, with 13 bases between the two germline ends. This CDR3 comprises 15 residues. As DNA, the CDR3 is TGTGCCAGCAGCTCTAACAGTTTTAGCTACAATGAGCAGTTCTTC. Residues: CASSSNSFSYNEQFF.

This clone showed up just once. The genes are TRBV6-5 and TRBJ2-2; a weak D match, TRBD1 (5 bases). The CDR3 is 15 amino acids. CDR1 MNHEY and CDR2 SVGAGI come from the germline V gene. Trimming removed 1 base at V and 5 bases at J, with 11 bases between. The CDR3 loop reads CASSYLGSGTGELFF. The CDR3 coding sequence is TGTGCCAGCAGTTACTTAGGGTCAGGGACCGGGGAGCTGTTTTTT.

The rearrangement uses TRBV27 and TRBJ2-7; perhaps TRBD2 as D (5 bases). The germline V gene has CDR1 MNHEY and CDR2 SMNVEV (reference sequence). This CDR3 is 13 amino acids long. Between the trimmed V and J ends, which lost 3 bases and 1 base, there was a span of 7 bases. CDR3 loop: CASSFRGSYEQYF. The CDR3 region has the DNA TGTGCCAGCAGTTTCCGGGGTTCCTACGAGCAGTACTTC.

The V gene is TRBV11-2, the J gene TRBJ1-1; D uncertain. The V and J ends lost 1 base and 2 bases respectively, with 11 bases between them. Germline V gene lookup returns CDR1 SGHAT and CDR2 FQNNGV. This CDR3 is 15 amino acids long. CDR3 nucleotide sequence: TGTGCCAGCAGCTTAGTTTCCGTTCAAAACACTGAAGCTTTCTTT. Translating it yields CASSLVSVQNTEAFF.

The rearrangement joins TRBV30 to TRBJ2-7; 10 bases are a match to TRBD2. The CDR3 has 14 residues. V shed 4 bases, J shed 3 bases, and the junction held 6 bases outside the gene matches. Looked up from germline, CDR1 is GTSNPN and CDR2 is SVGIG (reference sequence). The CDR3 here is CAWTGTSVYYEQYF. DNA of the CDR3: TGTGCCTGGACCGGGACTAGCGTCTACTACGAGCAGTACTTC.

The DNA for the CDR3 is TGTGCCAGCAGCCTTGCAGGGGTCGTCCGTTACGAGCAGTACTTC. Translation: CASSLAGVVRYEQYF. This chain links TRBV11-2 with TRBJ2-7; TRBD1 might be the D (6 bases). The CDR3 is 15 amino acids. Trimming stripped 5 bases from V and 4 bases from J, with 18 bases between. Germline-derived CDR1 and CDR2 are SGHAT and FQNNGV.

The chain uses TRBV5-1 and TRBJ2-5; TRBD2 aligns across 11 bases. The V segment lost 4 bases and the J segment 1 base; nucleotides outside the gene matches: 6. The length of the CDR3 is 16 residues. CDR1 and CDR2 from the germline V gene are SGHRS and YFSETQ. The CDR3 is CASSTVAGGPQETQYF. The CDR3 DNA follows: TGCGCCAGCAGCACGGTAGCGGGGGGGCCCCAAGAGACCCAGTACTTC.